These 11 T cell receptor beta chains came from one sample sequenced in a study of Tregs in tolerant kidney transplant recipients. Some clones are missing from TCRdb's copy, which holds only in-frame ones; the method was immunoSEQ multiplex PCR. The sample consists of 110,000 or so clones, roughly 92% of them appearing once. The specimen was CD4+ T cells from blood. These receptors originate from a human donor in good health.

The chain recombines TRBV6-5 with TRBJ2-7; D remains ambiguous. There are 15 residues in the CDR3. Between the trimmed V and J ends, which lost 7 bases and 3 bases, there was a span of 19 bases. Per germline, CDR1 MNHEY and CDR2 SVGAGI. The CDR3 loop is CASKSPWEGVYEQYF. The CDR3 DNA reads TGTGCCAGCAAAAGTCCCTGGGAAGGTGTCTACGAGCAGTACTTC.

The chain is built from TRBV7-2 and TRBJ1-5; no definite D call. CDR3 length equals 17 residues. Germline V gene sequence: CDR1 SGHTA, CDR2 FQGNSA. Trimming left V 0 bases short and J 2 bases short, with 14 bases between. The CDR3: CASSLARTKVGNQPQHF. The CDR3 nucleotides are TGTGCCAGCAGCTTAGCCCGCACTAAGGTCGGCAATCAGCCCCAGCATTTT.

This chain links TRBV29-1 with TRBJ2-2; D tentatively fits TRBD1 or TRBD2 (5 bases each). Germline V lookup: CDR1 SQVTM, CDR2 ANQGSEA. Trimming removed 3 bases from V and 0 bases from J, with 11 bases in between. The CDR3 length is 15 residues. The chain's CDR3 is CSVEVRGTNTGELFF. The CDR3 DNA follows: TGCAGCGTTGAGGTCCGGGGCACGAACACCGGGGAGCTGTTTTTT.

This clone came up once. This chain links TRBV5-1 with TRBJ2-3; D gene uncertain. Germline V CDR1 and CDR2: SGHRS, YFSETQ. The length of the CDR3 is 13 residues. Trimming cost V 4 bases and J 1 base, with 7 bases left between them. CDR3 region: CASSIQGTDTQYF. The CDR3 coding sequence is TGCGCCAGCAGCATCCAGGGCACAGATACGCAGTATTTT.

The chain links TRBV6-4 to TRBJ2-3; 8 bases are a match to TRBD2. V shed 3 bases and J 7 bases; nucleotides not matched to a gene: 3. The V gene's germline CDR1 is MRHNA and CDR2 SNTAGT. This CDR3 has 13 residues. CDR3 nucleotide sequence: TGTGCCAGCAGTGAGGCTAGCGGGTATACGCAGTATTTT. Its protein product is CASSEASGYTQYF.

The V gene is TRBV29-1, the J gene TRBJ2-6; D call uncertain. Per germline, CDR1 SQVTM and CDR2 ANQGSEA. The CDR3 has 13 residues. V gave up 5 bases and J gave up 4 bases, with 9 bases separating them. CDR3 sequence reads: CSVTSGGANVLTF. CDR3 nucleotide sequence: TGCAGCGTTACCTCCGGAGGGGCCAACGTCCTGACTTTC. Complete variable domain (other parts from reference TRBV29-1 and TRBJ2-6): SAVISQKPSRDICQRGTSLTIQCQVDSQVTMMFWYRQQPGQSLTLIATANQGSEATYESGFVIDKFPISRPNLTFSTLTVSNMSPEDSSIYLCSVTSGGANVLTFGAGSRLTVL.

As DNA, the CDR3 is TGTGCCAGCTCACCCTCGGCTAGCGGGGGCGCCTTTTTCTTC. Encoded protein: CASSPSASGGAFFF. The V gene is TRBV18, the J gene TRBJ2-1; 10 nucleotides agree with TRBD2. Losses at the gene ends were 3 bases for V and 16 bases for J; bases not matched to a gene: 12. Germline CDR1 KGHSH, CDR2 LQKENI. This CDR3 spans 14 amino acids.

CDR3 bases: TGTGCCAGCAGGGAAAAGGGGACAGGGGGGCCCTCGAGGTACTTC. The encoded protein is CASREKGTGGPSRYF. The chain is built from TRBV21-1 and TRBJ2-5; TRBD1 is taken as the D call from the table, unchecked against the DNA. TRBV21-1 is a known pseudogene. CDR3 length: 15 amino acids.

V gene TRBV10-3 combines with J gene TRBJ1-5; D is perhaps TRBD1 (5 bases). The germline V gene encodes CDR1 ENHRY and CDR2 SYGVKD. The V and J ends lost 2 bases and 9 bases respectively, with 23 bases between them. This CDR3 contains 17 residues. The CDR3 DNA reads TGTGCCATCAGTGAGAGAGGTGGCCCGACAGCCCCAGGGCCCCAGCATTTT. Amino acids: CAISERGGPTAPGPQHF.

This sequence joins TRBV11-3 and TRBJ2-7, with D unclear. V dropped 1 base and J dropped 6 bases, with 10 bases sitting between them. Looked up from germline, CDR1 is SGHNT and CDR2 is YENEEA. The CDR3 consists of 13 residues. In DNA, the CDR3 is TGTGCCAGCAGCTTAGCCGTGGGTCGCGAGCAGTACTTC. Translated, it gives CASSLAVGREQYF.

This chain connects TRBV25-1 to TRBJ2-1; TRBD2 agrees at 11 bases. Germline V gives CDR1 MGHDK, CDR2 SYGVNS. V was pared by 7 bases and J by 8 bases, with 10 bases of the junction left unmatched. This CDR3 contains 15 residues. CDR3 sequence (DNA): TGTGCCAGCACGAGTAGCGGGAGGGCCAAGGATGAGCAGTTCTTC. Protein: CASTSSGRAKDEQFF.